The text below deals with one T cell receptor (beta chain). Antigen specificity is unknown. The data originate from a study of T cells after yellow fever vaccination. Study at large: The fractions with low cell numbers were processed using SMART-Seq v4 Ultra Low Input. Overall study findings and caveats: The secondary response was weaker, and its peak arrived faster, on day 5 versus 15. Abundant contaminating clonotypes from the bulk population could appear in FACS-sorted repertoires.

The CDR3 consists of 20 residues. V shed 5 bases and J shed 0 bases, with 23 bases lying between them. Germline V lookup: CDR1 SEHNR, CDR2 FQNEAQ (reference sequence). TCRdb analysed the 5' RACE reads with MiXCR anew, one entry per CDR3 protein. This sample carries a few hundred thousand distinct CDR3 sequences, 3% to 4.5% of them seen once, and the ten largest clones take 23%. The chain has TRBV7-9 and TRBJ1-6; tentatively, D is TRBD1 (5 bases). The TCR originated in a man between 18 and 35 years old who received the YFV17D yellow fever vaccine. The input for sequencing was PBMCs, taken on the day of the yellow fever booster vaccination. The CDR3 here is CASSPGIMGGTSSYNSPLHF. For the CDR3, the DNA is TGTGCCAGCAGCCCCGGGATCATGGGAGGGACCAGCTCCTATAATTCACCCCTCCACTTT.